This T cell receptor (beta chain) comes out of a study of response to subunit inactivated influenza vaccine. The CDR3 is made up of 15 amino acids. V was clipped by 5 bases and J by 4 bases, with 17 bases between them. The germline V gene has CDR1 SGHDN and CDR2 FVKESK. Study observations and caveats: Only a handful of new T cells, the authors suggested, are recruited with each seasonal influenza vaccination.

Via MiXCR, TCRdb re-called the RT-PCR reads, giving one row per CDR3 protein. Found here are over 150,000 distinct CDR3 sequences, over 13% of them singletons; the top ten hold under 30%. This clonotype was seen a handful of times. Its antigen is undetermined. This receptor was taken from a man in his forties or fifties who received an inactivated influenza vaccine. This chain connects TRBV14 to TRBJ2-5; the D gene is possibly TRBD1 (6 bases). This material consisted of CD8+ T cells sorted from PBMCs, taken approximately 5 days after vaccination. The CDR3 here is CASSRSRGRGETQYF. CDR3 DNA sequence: TGTGCCAGCAGCAGAAGCAGGGGCAGGGGAGAGACCCAGTACTTC.